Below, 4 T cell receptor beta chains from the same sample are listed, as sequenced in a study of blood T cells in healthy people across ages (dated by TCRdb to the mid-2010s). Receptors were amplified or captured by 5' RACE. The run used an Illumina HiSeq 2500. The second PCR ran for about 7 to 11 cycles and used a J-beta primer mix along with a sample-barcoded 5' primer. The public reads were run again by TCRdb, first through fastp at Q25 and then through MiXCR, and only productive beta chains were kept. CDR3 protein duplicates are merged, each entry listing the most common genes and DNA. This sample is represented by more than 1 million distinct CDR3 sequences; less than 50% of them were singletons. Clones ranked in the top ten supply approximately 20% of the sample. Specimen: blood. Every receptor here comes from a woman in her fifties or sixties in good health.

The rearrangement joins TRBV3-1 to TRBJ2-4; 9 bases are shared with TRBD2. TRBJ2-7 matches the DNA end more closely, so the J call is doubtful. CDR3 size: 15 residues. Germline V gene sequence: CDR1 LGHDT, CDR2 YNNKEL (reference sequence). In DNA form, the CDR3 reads TGTGCCAGCAGCCAAAAGAGCGGGAGGCACTACGAGCAGTACTTC. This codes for CASSQKSGRHYEQYF.

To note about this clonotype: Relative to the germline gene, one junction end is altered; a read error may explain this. The CDR3 is CASSSSGTSVTDTRYF. The CDR3 DNA reads as TGTGCCAGCAGTTCCTCCGGGACTAGCGTTACAGATACGCGGTATTTT. The genes are TRBV6-5 and TRBJ2-3; 10 bases agree with TRBD2. Germline assignment: CDR1 MNHEY and CDR2 SVGAGI. CDR3 length: 16 amino acids.

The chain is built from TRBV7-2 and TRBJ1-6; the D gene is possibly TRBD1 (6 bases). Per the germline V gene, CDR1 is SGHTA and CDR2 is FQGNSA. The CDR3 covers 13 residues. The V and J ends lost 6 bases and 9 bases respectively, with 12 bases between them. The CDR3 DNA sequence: TGTGCCAGCAGGTCGGACAGACCTTCACCCCTCCACTTT. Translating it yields CASRSDRPSPLHF.

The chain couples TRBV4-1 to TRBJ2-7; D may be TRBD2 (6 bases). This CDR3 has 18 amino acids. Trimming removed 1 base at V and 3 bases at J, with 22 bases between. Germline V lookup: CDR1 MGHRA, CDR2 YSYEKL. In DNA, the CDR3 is TGCGCCAGCAGCCAAGGAGGAGGGTCGGAATTTGACTACTACGAGCAGTACTTC. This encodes CASSQGGGSEFDYYEQYF.